This TCR beta chain came from a study of cytomegalovirus exposure and HLA in healthy donors. Study as a whole: Among the approximately 380 donors who were genotyped, about 84% fell in the genetic ancestry cluster that is associated with self-reported Caucasian donors.

The primer mix had 60 Vbeta and 13 Jbeta primers. Sequenced by immunoSEQ multiplex PCR; TCRdb stores in-frame clones only, minus some. The profile shows over 40,000 clones, roughly 76% of them singletons. A remark on this clone: The antigen remains unidentified.

In germline, CDR1 is MNHNS, CDR2 SASEGT. Unmatched junction bases numbered 5, after V lost 0 bases and J lost 0 bases. This CDR3 contains 18 residues. Study observations and caveats: The dataset shows that most TCR sequences were rare, while some public TCRs occurred in many donors. Analysis performed later showed TCR beta chains linked to HLA being more clonally expanded than equally common others.

Sequenced: PBMCs. The J gene is TRBJ2-7, the V gene TRBV6-1, with TRBD2 matching 13 bases. This TCR derives from a man aged 25 to 40 in good health and CMV-seronegative. CDR3 in DNA: TGTGCCAGCAGTGAAGCAGGGACTAGCGGGACAAACTCCTACGAGCAGTACTTC. It is translated as CASSEAGTSGTNSYEQYF.